In this sample, the clone carrying this TCR beta chain turned up a few times. The data were obtained in a study of cytomegalovirus exposure and HLA in healthy donors. The CDR3 is 14 residues long. CDR1 is MNHEY and CDR2 is SVGAGI in the germline V gene. Trimming took off 2 bases at V and 3 bases at J, with 11 bases between the two ends. PCR employed 60 Vbeta and 13 Jbeta primers. Sequencing was performed with immunoSEQ multiplex PCR; in TCRdb, only in-frame clones are kept and a portion is missing. The table has around 140,000 clones, over 65% seen once. Sequencing was done on a sample of PBMCs. V is TRBV6-5 and J is TRBJ2-7; tentative D call: TRBD1 (5 bases). The source is a male donor in good health and CMV-seronegative. The CDR3, as DNA: TGTGCCAGCAGTTACGAGCTAGGGGTCTACGAGCAGTACTTC. It encodes CASSYELGVYEQYF.